The rows below give T cell receptor beta chains drawn from one sample of a study of shared clonotypes between healthy human individuals. Clones were read by immunoSEQ multiplex PCR, and TCRdb kept only the in-frame ones, dropping some. The table lists about 2.1 million clones, 90% to 95% of them singletons. Sequencing was carried out using naive CD8+ T cells from PBMCs. These receptors originate from a man between 18 and 29 years old in good health. Some clones in this sample may be carry-over from other donors' samples. Each CDR3 is given with its conserved first and last residue. Fields, in order: clone size, V gene, D gene, J gene, CDR3 DNA, CDR3 protein. D genes are given only for firm matches. The size field is filled for only some rows; it gives once, few, many or a size class.

clone size: .; V gene: TRBV5-4; D gene: .; J gene: TRBJ2-1; CDR3 DNA: TGTGCCAGCAGCTTGGCCTTGACTGTCCTGGAGGGGAAGCAGTTCTTC; CDR3 protein: CASSLALTVLEGKQFF
clone size: .; V gene: TRBV30; D gene: .; J gene: TRBJ2-7; CDR3 DNA: TGTGCCTGGAGTATTGGGTCCTACGAGCAGTACTTC; CDR3 protein: CAWSIGSYEQYF
clone size: .; V gene: TRBV30; D gene: TRBD2; J gene: TRBJ2-2; CDR3 DNA: TGTGCCTGTATAACTAGCGGGACCACCGGGGAGCTGTTTTTT; CDR3 protein: CACITSGTTGELFF
clone size: .; V gene: TRBV9; D gene: TRBD1; J gene: TRBJ2-1; CDR3 DNA: TGTGCCAGCCAACACTCCCCCCCGGGACAGGGGTGCCTAGGGCGCAATGAGCAGTTCTTC; CDR3 protein: CASQHSPPGQGCLGRNEQFF
clone size: .; V gene: TRBV27; D gene: .; J gene: TRBJ1-2; CDR3 DNA: TGTGCCAGCATGACCGGCGGGGGGGGCTACACCTTC; CDR3 protein: CASMTGGGGYTF
clone size: .; V gene: TRBV4-3; D gene: TRBD1; J gene: TRBJ2-6; CDR3 DNA: TGCGCCAGCGGTGAATGGGGGGACAGGGCCTACTCTGGGGCCAACGTCCTGACTTTC; CDR3 protein: CASGEWGDRAYSGANVLTF
clone size: .; V gene: TRBV7-8; D gene: TRBD1; J gene: TRBJ1-1; CDR3 DNA: TGTGCCAGCAGCCCAGTCGACAGGGGAAGTACTGAAGCTTTCTTT; CDR3 protein: CASSPVDRGSTEAFF
clone size: .; V gene: TRBV29-1; D gene: .; J gene: TRBJ2-3; CDR3 DNA: TGCAGCCTCTCGGAGGGACCAGATACGCAGTATTTT; CDR3 protein: CSLSEGPDTQYF
clone size: .; V gene: TRBV11-3; D gene: .; J gene: TRBJ2-7; CDR3 DNA: TGTGCCAGCAGCCACCCCCCAGTCCCCTACGAGCAGTACTTC; CDR3 protein: CASSHPPVPYEQYF
clone size: .; V gene: TRBV7-8; D gene: .; J gene: TRBJ2-7; CDR3 DNA: TGTGCCAGTTTTACAGGTCCCTACGAGCAGTACTTC; CDR3 protein: CASFTGPYEQYF
clone size: .; V gene: TRBV27; D gene: .; J gene: TRBJ1-1; CDR3 DNA: TGTGCCAGCAGTTTGGGCGGGACTGCTGAAGCTTTCTTT; CDR3 protein: CASSLGGTAEAFF
clone size: .; V gene: TRBV9; D gene: .; J gene: TRBJ1-1; CDR3 DNA: TGTGCCAGCAGACCTCTTGTAATTAACCGGGGAATAGCTGAAGCTTTCTTT; CDR3 protein: CASRPLVINRGIAEAFF
clone size: .; V gene: TRBV30; D gene: .; J gene: TRBJ2-2; CDR3 DNA: TGTGCCTGGTGGGGGGCAGGGAGAGGGTCCGGGGAGCTGTTTTTT; CDR3 protein: CAWWGAGRGSGELFF
clone size: .; V gene: TRBV6-5; D gene: .; J gene: TRBJ1-1; CDR3 DNA: TGTGCCAGCAGTTCCGGGGGCGAGGCTTTCTTT; CDR3 protein: CASSSGGEAFF
clone size: .; V gene: TRBV4-3; D gene: .; J gene: TRBJ2-2; CDR3 DNA: TGCGCCAGCAGCCAACGCCTCCGGGTGGGGCCCGGGGAGCTGTTTTTT; CDR3 protein: CASSQRLRVGPGELFF
clone size: .; V gene: TRBV6-6; D gene: .; J gene: TRBJ1-2; CDR3 DNA: TGTGCCAGCCTCCACTTGGCGTCCTTTAACTATGGCTACACCTTC; CDR3 protein: CASLHLASFNYGYTF
clone size: .; V gene: TRBV7-8; D gene: TRBD2; J gene: TRBJ2-5; CDR3 DNA: TGTGCCAGCAGCGCCCCTAGCGGGAGTAAAAAGACCCAGTACTTC; CDR3 protein: CASSAPSGSKKTQYF
clone size: .; V gene: TRBV7-9; D gene: TRBD2; J gene: TRBJ2-3; CDR3 DNA: TGTGCCAGCAGCTTTCAACGGCGGGAGAAGACAGATACGCAGTATTTT; CDR3 protein: CASSFQRREKTDTQYF
clone size: .; V gene: TRBV11-2; D gene: .; J gene: TRBJ1-5; CDR3 DNA: TGTGCCAGCAGCTTAGGAACCGCGGCAGTGACCCAGCATTTT; CDR3 protein: CASSLGTAAVTQHF
clone size: .; V gene: TRBV6-1; D gene: .; J gene: TRBJ2-7; CDR3 DNA: TGTGCCAGCAACATCCTGGGCCACGAGCAGTACTTC; CDR3 protein: CASNILGHEQYF
clone size: .; V gene: TRBV5-4; D gene: .; J gene: TRBJ2-5; CDR3 DNA: TGTGCCAGCAGCAATCCCCTGGGGGAGACCCAGTACTTC; CDR3 protein: CASSNPLGETQYF
clone size: .; V gene: TRBV11-2; D gene: TRBD1; J gene: TRBJ2-2; CDR3 DNA: TGTGCCAGCAGCTTAGTTAGGACAGGGACCGGGGAGCTGTTTTTT; CDR3 protein: CASSLVRTGTGELFF
clone size: once; V gene: TRBV7-9; D gene: .; J gene: TRBJ2-7; CDR3 DNA: TGTGCCAGCAGCTTCGTCGGGCTTGGGGACGAGCAGTACTTC; CDR3 protein: CASSFVGLGDEQYF
clone size: .; V gene: TRBV4-1; D gene: TRBD2; J gene: TRBJ2-1; CDR3 DNA: TGCGCCAGCAGCCAACGGGGGCTAGCGGGAACATACAATGAGCAGTTCTTC; CDR3 protein: CASSQRGLAGTYNEQFF
clone size: .; V gene: TRBV7-9; D gene: TRBD1; J gene: TRBJ2-1; CDR3 DNA: TGTGCCAGCAGCTCCCTTAAGGGACAGGGGAAGGGTGAGCAGTTCTTC; CDR3 protein: CASSSLKGQGKGEQFF
clone size: .; V gene: TRBV7-9; D gene: .; J gene: TRBJ1-1; CDR3 DNA: TGTGCCAGCAGCTTAGACCCTGGGAGCGCTGAAGCTTTCTTT; CDR3 protein: CASSLDPGSAEAFF
clone size: once; V gene: TRBV11-2; D gene: TRBD2; J gene: TRBJ2-3; CDR3 DNA: TGTGCCAGCAGCTTAGTGGGAGGGACAGATACGCAGTATTTT; CDR3 protein: CASSLVGGTDTQYF
clone size: once; V gene: TRBV7-2; D gene: TRBD2; J gene: TRBJ2-1; CDR3 DNA: TGTGCCAGCAGCCCGATAGCGGGTACGATATTATACAATGAGCAGTTCTTC; CDR3 protein: CASSPIAGTILYNEQFF
clone size: .; V gene: TRBV4-1; D gene: .; J gene: TRBJ1-2; CDR3 DNA: TGCGCCAGCAGCCGACCCCCGGACAGCTATGGCTACACCTTC; CDR3 protein: CASSRPPDSYGYTF
clone size: .; V gene: TRBV27; D gene: TRBD2; J gene: TRBJ2-5; CDR3 DNA: TGTGCCAGCAGTTCGCCCCGGAGCGGGAGGATCCAAGAGACCCAGTACTTC; CDR3 protein: CASSSPRSGRIQETQYF
clone size: .; V gene: TRBV11-2; D gene: TRBD2; J gene: TRBJ2-1; CDR3 DNA: TGTGCCAGCAGCCCTGAGCGGGGGGTCTACAATGAGCAGTTCTTC; CDR3 protein: CASSPERGVYNEQFF
clone size: few; V gene: TRBV9; D gene: .; J gene: TRBJ1-5; CDR3 DNA: TGTGCCAGCAGTTCCGGACAATCTAGCAATCAGCCCCAGCATTTT; CDR3 protein: CASSSGQSSNQPQHF
clone size: .; V gene: TRBV7-3; D gene: TRBD2; J gene: TRBJ2-1; CDR3 DNA: TGTGCCAGCAGCTTAATCCCCGGGACTAGCTACAATGAGCAGTTCTTC; CDR3 protein: CASSLIPGTSYNEQFF
clone size: .; V gene: TRBV15; D gene: TRBD1; J gene: TRBJ2-7; CDR3 DNA: TGTGCCACCAGCAGTGCAGGGGGCTTCTACGAGCAGTACTTC; CDR3 protein: CATSSAGGFYEQYF
clone size: .; V gene: TRBV27; D gene: .; J gene: TRBJ1-2; CDR3 DNA: TGTGCCAGCAGTTTTTTCCCTTCCGATGGCTACACCTTC; CDR3 protein: CASSFFPSDGYTF
clone size: .; V gene: TRBV28; D gene: TRBD2; J gene: TRBJ2-5; CDR3 DNA: TGTGCCAGCAGTTTACCCGGGGGGGAGACCCAGTACTTC; CDR3 protein: CASSLPGGETQYF
clone size: .; V gene: TRBV30; D gene: .; J gene: TRBJ2-7; CDR3 DNA: TGTGCCTGGTGGGGGGAACCCTACTACGAGCAGTACTTC; CDR3 protein: CAWWGEPYYEQYF
clone size: .; V gene: TRBV1; D gene: .; J gene: TRBJ1-5; CDR3 DNA: TGCACCAGCAGCCAAGATCCGGACAGGGGTTACAATCAGCCCCAGCATTTT; CDR3 protein: CTSSQDPDRGYNQPQHF
clone size: .; V gene: TRBV18; D gene: .; J gene: TRBJ2-5; CDR3 DNA: TGTGCCAGCTCACCTAGGGCAGCGGACCAAGAGACCCAGTACTTC; CDR3 protein: CASSPRAADQETQYF
clone size: .; V gene: TRBV27; D gene: TRBD2; J gene: TRBJ2-1; CDR3 DNA: TGTGCCAGCAGTTTATCAGCGGGAGCCTACAATGAGCAGTTCTTC; CDR3 protein: CASSLSAGAYNEQFF
clone size: .; V gene: TRBV5-4; D gene: TRBD2; J gene: TRBJ2-3; CDR3 DNA: TGTGCCAGCAGGAGCGGGAGTTTGACAGATACGCAGTATTTT; CDR3 protein: CASRSGSLTDTQYF
clone size: .; V gene: TRBV5-1; D gene: .; J gene: TRBJ1-1; CDR3 DNA: TGCGCCAGCCGGGGGGTGAGCACTGAAGCTTTCTTT; CDR3 protein: CASRGVSTEAFF
clone size: once; V gene: TRBV19; D gene: .; J gene: TRBJ1-1; CDR3 DNA: TGTGCCAGTAGAGCGAGCATAGCAGCTTTCTTT; CDR3 protein: CASRASIAAFF
clone size: .; V gene: TRBV6-1; D gene: TRBD2; J gene: TRBJ2-7; CDR3 DNA: TGTGCCAGCAGGAGACTAGCGGGAGGGCCGGACGAGCAGTACTTC; CDR3 protein: CASRRLAGGPDEQYF
clone size: .; V gene: TRBV9; D gene: .; J gene: TRBJ2-7; CDR3 DNA: TGTGCCAGCAGCGTAGTTGGGGATCACGAGCAGTACTTC; CDR3 protein: CASSVVGDHEQYF
clone size: .; V gene: TRBV28; D gene: .; J gene: TRBJ2-7; CDR3 DNA: TGTGCCAGCGCCATGAACCTCGGGGGGCTCTACGAGCAGTACTTC; CDR3 protein: CASAMNLGGLYEQYF
clone size: .; V gene: TRBV27; D gene: TRBD1; J gene: TRBJ1-5; CDR3 DNA: TGTGCCAGCAGTTTATTGCCGCTGGACAGGGGAGAGCCCCAGCATTTT; CDR3 protein: CASSLLPLDRGEPQHF
clone size: .; V gene: TRBV28; D gene: TRBD2; J gene: TRBJ2-1; CDR3 DNA: TGTGCCAGCAGTTCCGTTACGCTAGCGGGAGGTGGGTACAGGTTCTTC; CDR3 protein: CASSSVTLAGGGYRFF
clone size: .; V gene: TRBV19; D gene: TRBD1; J gene: TRBJ1-1; CDR3 DNA: TGTGCCAGTAGTATTATACGGGACAGGAACACTGAAGCTTTCTTT; CDR3 protein: CASSIIRDRNTEAFF
clone size: .; V gene: TRBV11-3; D gene: .; J gene: TRBJ2-1; CDR3 DNA: TGTGCCAGCAGCTTAGACATACAGTCCTACAATGAGCAGTTCTTC; CDR3 protein: CASSLDIQSYNEQFF
clone size: .; V gene: TRBV7-9; D gene: TRBD1; J gene: TRBJ2-5; CDR3 DNA: TGTGCCAGCAGGACCGGGACAGGCGCACTACAAGAGACCCAGTACTTC; CDR3 protein: CASRTGTGALQETQYF
clone size: .; V gene: TRBV18; D gene: TRBD1; J gene: TRBJ2-1; CDR3 DNA: TGTGCCAGCTCACCACCGGGCGGGACAGGGCAACTAGGTGAGCAGTTCTTC; CDR3 protein: CASSPPGGTGQLGEQFF
clone size: .; V gene: TRBV2; D gene: TRBD1; J gene: TRBJ1-5; CDR3 DNA: TGTGCCAGCAGTGTAAACAGGGGGGCTAATCAGCCCCAGCATTTT; CDR3 protein: CASSVNRGANQPQHF
clone size: .; V gene: TRBV4-3; D gene: .; J gene: TRBJ1-1; CDR3 DNA: TGCGCCAGCAGCCAATCTAGAAAGAACACTGAAGCTTTCTTT; CDR3 protein: CASSQSRKNTEAFF
clone size: .; V gene: TRBV7-9; D gene: .; J gene: TRBJ1-2; CDR3 DNA: TGTGCCAGCAGCTCCCAGGACCCGCTGGGCTACACCTTC; CDR3 protein: CASSSQDPLGYTF
clone size: .; V gene: TRBV28; D gene: TRBD2; J gene: TRBJ2-7; CDR3 DNA: TGTGCCAGCAGTTTTCCTAGCGGGGCGGCCTCCTACGAGCAGTACTTC; CDR3 protein: CASSFPSGAASYEQYF
clone size: .; V gene: TRBV14; D gene: TRBD1; J gene: TRBJ1-2; CDR3 DNA: TGTGCCAGCAGCCCCGGGCAGGGGGGAGGCTACACCTTC; CDR3 protein: CASSPGQGGGYTF
clone size: .; V gene: TRBV19; D gene: TRBD1; J gene: TRBJ1-2; CDR3 DNA: TGTGCCAGTAGTATTGGGACAGGGAGCGGCTACACCTTC; CDR3 protein: CASSIGTGSGYTF
clone size: .; V gene: TRBV7-2; D gene: .; J gene: TRBJ1-4; CDR3 DNA: TGTGCCAGCAGCGAATGGGCAGCCTATAATGAAAAACTGTTTTTT; CDR3 protein: CASSEWAAYNEKLFF
clone size: .; V gene: TRBV6-5; D gene: .; J gene: TRBJ2-1; CDR3 DNA: TGTGCCAGCAGTTCCGAAAGCTCCTACAATGAGCAGTTCTTC; CDR3 protein: CASSSESSYNEQFF